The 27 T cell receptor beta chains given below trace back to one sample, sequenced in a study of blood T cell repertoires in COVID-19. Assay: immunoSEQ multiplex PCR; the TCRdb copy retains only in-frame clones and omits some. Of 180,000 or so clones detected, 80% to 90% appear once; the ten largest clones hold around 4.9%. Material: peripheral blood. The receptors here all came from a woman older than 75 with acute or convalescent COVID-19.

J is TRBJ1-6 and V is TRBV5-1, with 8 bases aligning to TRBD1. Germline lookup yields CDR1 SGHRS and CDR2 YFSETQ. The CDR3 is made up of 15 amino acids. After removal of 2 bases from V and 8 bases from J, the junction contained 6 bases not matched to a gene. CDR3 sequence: CASSFLDRVDSPLHF. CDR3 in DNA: TGCGCCAGCAGCTTCTTGGACAGGGTAGATTCACCCCTCCACTTT.

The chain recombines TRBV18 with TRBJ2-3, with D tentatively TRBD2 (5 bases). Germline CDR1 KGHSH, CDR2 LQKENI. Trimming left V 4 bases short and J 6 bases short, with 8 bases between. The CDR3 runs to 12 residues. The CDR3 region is CASSLDSDTQYF. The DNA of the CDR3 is TGTGCCAGCTCACTGGACTCGGATACGCAGTATTTT.

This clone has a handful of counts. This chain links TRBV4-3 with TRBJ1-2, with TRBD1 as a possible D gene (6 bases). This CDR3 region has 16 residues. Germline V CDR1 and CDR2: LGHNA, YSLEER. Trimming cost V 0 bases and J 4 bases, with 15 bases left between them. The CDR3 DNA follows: TGCGCCAGCAGCCAAGATCTTTCGGACAGCCTCTATGGCTACACCTTC. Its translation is CASSQDLSDSLYGYTF.

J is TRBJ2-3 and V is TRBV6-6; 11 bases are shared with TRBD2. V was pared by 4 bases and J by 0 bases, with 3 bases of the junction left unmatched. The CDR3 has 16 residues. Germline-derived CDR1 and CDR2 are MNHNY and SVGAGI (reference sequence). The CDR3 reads CASSSRTSGSTDTQYF. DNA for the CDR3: TGTGCCAGCAGTTCCAGGACTAGCGGGAGCACAGATACGCAGTATTTT.

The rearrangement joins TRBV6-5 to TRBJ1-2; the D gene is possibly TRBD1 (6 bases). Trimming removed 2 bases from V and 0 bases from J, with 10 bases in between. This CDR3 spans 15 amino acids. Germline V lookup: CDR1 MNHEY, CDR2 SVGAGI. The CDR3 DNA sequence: TGTGCCAGCAGTTACGCTTGGACAGCTAACTATGGCTACACCTTC. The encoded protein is CASSYAWTANYGYTF.

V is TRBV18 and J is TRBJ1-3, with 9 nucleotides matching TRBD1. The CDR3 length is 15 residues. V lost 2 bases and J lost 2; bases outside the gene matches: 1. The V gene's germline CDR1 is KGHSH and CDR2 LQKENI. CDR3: CASSPTGGPGNTIYF. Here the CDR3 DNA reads TGTGCCAGCTCACCAACAGGGGGCCCTGGAAACACCATATATTTT.

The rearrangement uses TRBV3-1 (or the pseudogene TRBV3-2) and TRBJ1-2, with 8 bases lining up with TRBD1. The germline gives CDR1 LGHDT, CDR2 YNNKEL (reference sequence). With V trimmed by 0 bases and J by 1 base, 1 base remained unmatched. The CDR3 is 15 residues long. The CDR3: CASSQDDRGNYGYTF. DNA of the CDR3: TGTGCCAGCAGCCAAGATGACAGGGGTAACTATGGCTACACCTTC.

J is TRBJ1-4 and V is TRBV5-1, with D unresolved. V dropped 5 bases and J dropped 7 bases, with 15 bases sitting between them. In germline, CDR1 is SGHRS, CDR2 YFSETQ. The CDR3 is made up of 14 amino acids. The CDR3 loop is CASRFLWAGEKLFF. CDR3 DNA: TGCGCCAGCAGGTTCCTTTGGGCGGGTGAAAAACTGTTTTTT.

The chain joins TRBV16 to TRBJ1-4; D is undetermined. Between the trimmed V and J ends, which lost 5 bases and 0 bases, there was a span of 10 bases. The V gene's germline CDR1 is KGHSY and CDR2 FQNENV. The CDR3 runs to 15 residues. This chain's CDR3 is CASSATAATNEKLFF. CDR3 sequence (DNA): TGTGCCAGCAGCGCAACAGCCGCAACTAATGAAAAACTGTTTTTT.

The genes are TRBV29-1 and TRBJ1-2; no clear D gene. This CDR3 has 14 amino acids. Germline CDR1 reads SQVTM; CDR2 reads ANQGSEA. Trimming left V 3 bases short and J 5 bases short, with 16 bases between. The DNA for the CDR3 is TGCAGCGTTGATGTACCAGCGGCGAGGTATGGCTACACCTTC. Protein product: CSVDVPAARYGYTF. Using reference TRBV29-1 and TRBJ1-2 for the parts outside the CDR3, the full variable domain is SAVISQKPSRDICQRGTSLTIQCQVDSQVTMMFWYRQQPGQSLTLIATANQGSEATYESGFVIDKFPISRPNLTFSTLTVSNMSPEDSSIYLCSVDVPAARYGYTFGSGTRLTVV.

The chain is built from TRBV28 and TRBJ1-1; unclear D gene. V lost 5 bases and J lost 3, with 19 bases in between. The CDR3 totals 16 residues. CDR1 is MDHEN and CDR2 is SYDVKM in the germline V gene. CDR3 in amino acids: CASSPSPAGFYTEAFF. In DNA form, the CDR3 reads TGTGCCAGCAGTCCGTCCCCCGCGGGTTTCTACACTGAAGCTTTCTTT.

CDR3: CASGQGGRTEAFF. The DNA of the CDR3 is TGCGCCAGCGGACAGGGAGGACGCACTGAAGCTTTCTTT. This chain connects TRBV5-1 to TRBJ1-1; TRBD1 agrees at 8 bases. This CDR3 has 13 residues. Per germline, CDR1 SGHRS and CDR2 YFSETQ. J was trimmed by 4 bases and V by 7 bases; bases with no gene match: 6.

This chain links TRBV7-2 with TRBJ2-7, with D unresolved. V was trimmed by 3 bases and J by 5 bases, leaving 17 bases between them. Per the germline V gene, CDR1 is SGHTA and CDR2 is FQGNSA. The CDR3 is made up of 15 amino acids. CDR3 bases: TGTGCCAGCAGCTTCAAGGCAGGTCAGGTCGACGAGCAGTACTTC. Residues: CASSFKAGQVDEQYF.

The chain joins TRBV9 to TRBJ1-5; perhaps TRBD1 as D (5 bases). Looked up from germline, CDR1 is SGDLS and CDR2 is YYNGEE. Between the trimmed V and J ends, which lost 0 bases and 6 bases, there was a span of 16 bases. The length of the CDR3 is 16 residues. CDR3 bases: TGTGCCAGCAGCGTAGGCGACAGTCCGGGGGGTCAGCCCCAGCATTTT. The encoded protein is CASSVGDSPGGQPQHF.

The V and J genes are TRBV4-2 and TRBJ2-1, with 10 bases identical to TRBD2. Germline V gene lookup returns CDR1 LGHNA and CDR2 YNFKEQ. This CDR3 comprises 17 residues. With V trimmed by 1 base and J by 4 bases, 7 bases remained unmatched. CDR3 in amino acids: CASSQATGGLAYNEQFF. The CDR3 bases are TGTGCCAGCAGCCAAGCGACCGGGGGACTAGCGTACAATGAGCAGTTCTTC.

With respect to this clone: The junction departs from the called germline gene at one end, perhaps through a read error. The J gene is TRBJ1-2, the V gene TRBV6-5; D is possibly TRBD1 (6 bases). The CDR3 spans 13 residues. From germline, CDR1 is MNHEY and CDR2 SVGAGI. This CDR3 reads CASSSPDSSESHF. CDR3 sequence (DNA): TGTGCCAGCAGCTCCCCGGACAGTTCAGAATCCCACTTC.

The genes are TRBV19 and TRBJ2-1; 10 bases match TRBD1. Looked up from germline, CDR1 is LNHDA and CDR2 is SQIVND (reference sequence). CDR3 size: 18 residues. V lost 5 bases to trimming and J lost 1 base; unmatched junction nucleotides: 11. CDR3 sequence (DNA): TGTGCCAGTAGTCCGGGACAGGGGAGCTCGGGGTCCTACAATGAGCAGTTCTTC. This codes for CASSPGQGSSGSYNEQFF.

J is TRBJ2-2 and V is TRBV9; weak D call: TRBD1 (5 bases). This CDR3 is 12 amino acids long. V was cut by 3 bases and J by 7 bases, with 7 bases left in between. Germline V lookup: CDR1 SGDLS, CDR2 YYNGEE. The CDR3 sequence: CASSEGLGELFF. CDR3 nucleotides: TGTGCCAGCAGCGAGGGGCTCGGGGAGCTGTTTTTT.

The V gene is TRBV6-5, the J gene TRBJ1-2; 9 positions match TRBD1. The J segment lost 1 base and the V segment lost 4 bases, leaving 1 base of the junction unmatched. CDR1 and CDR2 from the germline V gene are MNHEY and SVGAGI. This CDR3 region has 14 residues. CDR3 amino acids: CASSSTGGNYGYTF. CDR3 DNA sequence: TGTGCCAGCAGTTCGACAGGGGGTAACTATGGCTACACCTTC.

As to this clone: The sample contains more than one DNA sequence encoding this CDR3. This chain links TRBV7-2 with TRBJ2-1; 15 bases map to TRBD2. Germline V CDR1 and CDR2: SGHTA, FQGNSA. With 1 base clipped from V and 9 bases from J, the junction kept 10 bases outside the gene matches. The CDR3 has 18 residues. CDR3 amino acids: CASSLVGLAGGLQGEQFF. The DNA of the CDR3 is TGTGCCAGCAGCTTAGTAGGACTAGCGGGAGGGCTTCAGGGTGAGCAGTTCTTC.

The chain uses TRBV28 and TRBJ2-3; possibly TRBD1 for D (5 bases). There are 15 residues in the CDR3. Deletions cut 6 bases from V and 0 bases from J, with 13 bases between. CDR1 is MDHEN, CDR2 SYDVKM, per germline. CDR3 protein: CASSPAWGSTDTQYF. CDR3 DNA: TGTGCCAGCAGCCCTGCCTGGGGCAGCACAGATACGCAGTATTTT.

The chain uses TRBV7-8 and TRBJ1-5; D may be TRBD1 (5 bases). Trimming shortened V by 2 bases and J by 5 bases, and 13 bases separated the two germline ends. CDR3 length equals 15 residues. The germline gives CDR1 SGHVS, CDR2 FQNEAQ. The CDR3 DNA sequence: TGTGCCAGCAGCTTATTAGGGGTTGGGGATCAGCCCCAGCATTTT. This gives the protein CASSLLGVGDQPQHF.

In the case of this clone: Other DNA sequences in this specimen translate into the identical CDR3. The CDR3 sequence is CASSRTGSYEQYF. DNA for the CDR3: TGTGCCAGCAGCAGAACAGGTTCCTACGAGCAGTACTTC. The chain has TRBV6-2 or TRBV6-3 and TRBJ2-7; possibly TRBD1 for D (5 bases). Trimming removed 6 bases at V and 1 base at J, with 10 bases between. The CDR3 spans 13 residues. CDR1 and CDR2 from the germline V gene are MNHEY and SVGEGT.

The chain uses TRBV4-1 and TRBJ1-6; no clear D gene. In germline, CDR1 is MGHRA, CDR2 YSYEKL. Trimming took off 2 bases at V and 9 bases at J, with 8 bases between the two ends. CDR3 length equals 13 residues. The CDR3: CASSQLEVSPLHF. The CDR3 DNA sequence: TGCGCCAGCAGCCAACTCGAGGTTTCACCCCTCCACTTT.

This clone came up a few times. For the CDR3, the DNA is TGCAGTGCTAGTGTGGCGGGAGGCTACTACAATGAGCAGTTCTTC. As protein: CSASVAGGYYNEQFF. V and J are TRBV20-1 and TRBJ2-1; 8 bases match TRBD2. This CDR3 region has 15 residues. With V trimmed by 3 bases and J by 3 bases, 7 bases remained unmatched. CDR1 and CDR2 (germline): DFQATT, SNEGSKA (reference sequence).

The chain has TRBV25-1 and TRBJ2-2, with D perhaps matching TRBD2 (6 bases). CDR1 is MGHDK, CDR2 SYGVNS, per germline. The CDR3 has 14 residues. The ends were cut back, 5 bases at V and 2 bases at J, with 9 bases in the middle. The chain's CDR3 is CASSRRGNTGELFF. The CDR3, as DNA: TGTGCCAGCAGTAGGCGGGGAAACACCGGGGAGCTGTTTTTT.

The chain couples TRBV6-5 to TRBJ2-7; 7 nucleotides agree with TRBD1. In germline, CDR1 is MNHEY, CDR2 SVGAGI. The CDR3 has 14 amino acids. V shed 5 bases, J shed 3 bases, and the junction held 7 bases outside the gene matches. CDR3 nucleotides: TGTGCCAGCAGTACTGACAGGGATTACTACGAGCAGTACTTC. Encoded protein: CASSTDRDYYEQYF.